The TCR beta chain under discussion was sequenced for a study of immune evolution from preneoplasia to lung adenocarcinoma. General study results and limits: Normal lung had highest clonality; later lesions appeared denser, more diverse.

A remark on this clone: Its target is not known.

Measured with immunoSEQ multiplex PCR; TCRdb has only the in-frame clones, and not every one. The sample has roughly 35,000 clones; 60% to 75% are singletons. There are 16 residues in the CDR3. Between the trimmed V and J ends, which lost 0 bases and 2 bases, there was a span of 12 bases. Germline loops: CDR1 LGHNA, CDR2 YNFKEQ. The chain links TRBV4-2 to TRBJ2-3; possibly TRBD1 for D (5 bases). Sequences were obtained from FFPE invasive lung adenocarcinoma tissue. This receptor was identified in a person between 60 and 69 years old with lung adenocarcinoma. The CDR3 sequence is CASSQDMDKLTDTQYF. CDR3 DNA: TGTGCCAGCAGCCAAGATATGGACAAGCTCACAGATACGCAGTATTTT.